This is a list of T cell receptor beta chains from one sample in a study of T cells after posttransplantation cyclophosphamide. Repertoires were generated with immunoSEQ multiplex PCR, while TCRdb's copy carries only in-frame clones and drops some. Recorded here are approximately 26,000 clones, none singletons. What was sequenced was PBMCs. The receptors were sampled from a woman in her fifties or sixties in good health, CMV-negative, and a related stem cell transplant donor. The CDR3 runs from the conserved cysteine through the conserved F or W. D genes are given only for firm matches. Rows may omit the clone size; those that give it use once, few, many or a size class.

clone_size,d_call,j_call,v_call,cdr3_aa,cdr3_nt
many,-,TRBJ2-2,TRBV6-6,CASSFARESGGELFF,TGTGCCAGCAGTTTCGCCCGAGAGAGCGGCGGGGAGCTGTTTTTT
many,-,TRBJ2-5,TRBV7-9,CASSPGGTAQYF,TGTGCCAGCAGCCCCGGGGGAACGGCCCAGTACTTC
many,TRBD1,TRBJ2-5,TRBV5-1,CASSLVDRAGQETQYF,TGCGCCAGCAGCTTGGTCGACAGGGCGGGTCAAGAGACCCAGTACTTC
medium-sized,-,TRBJ2-7,TRBV7-3,CASSYPRDKRRYYEQYF,TGTGCCAGCAGTTACCCCCGGGACAAGAGAAGATACTACGAGCAGTACTTC
many,TRBD1,TRBJ2-7,TRBV10-3,CAISEGQGLEQYF,TGTGCCATCAGCGAGGGACAGGGCCTCGAGCAGTACTTC
many,-,TRBJ2-7,TRBV7-2,CASSITYEQYF,TGTGCCAGCAGCATCACCTACGAGCAGTACTTC
many,TRBD1,TRBJ1-1,TRBV7-2,CASSTRAGGTEAFF,TGTGCCAGCAGCACCAGAGCAGGGGGGACTGAAGCTTTCTTT
many,TRBD1,TRBJ2-5,TRBV5-6,CASSWRGGGETQYF,TGTGCCAGCAGCTGGAGAGGGGGCGGAGAGACCCAGTACTTC
-,-,TRBJ1-2,TRBV7-9,CASSQELGSNYGYTF,TGTGCCAGCAGCCAAGAGTTGGGCTCTAACTATGGCTACACCTTC
many,-,TRBJ2-1,TRBV5-1,CASNKDQDFYNEQFF,TGCGCCAGCAATAAAGACCAGGATTTCTACAATGAGCAGTTCTTC
many,TRBD1,TRBJ1-5,TRBV19,CASSNQGAGQPQHF,TGTGCCAGTAGTAACCAGGGGGCGGGTCAGCCCCAGCATTTT
many,TRBD2,TRBJ2-1,TRBV12-5,CASGPGTSGGYEQFF,TGTGCTAGTGGCCCCGGGACTAGCGGGGGTTATGAGCAGTTCTTC
many,-,TRBJ2-3,TRBV27,CASRIRDKGTDTQYF,TGTGCCAGCAGGATCCGGGACAAGGGGACAGATACGCAGTATTTT
many,-,TRBJ2-5,TRBV9,CASTARGGEEETQYF,TGTGCCAGCACCGCAAGGGGGGGGGAAGAAGAGACCCAGTACTTC
-,TRBD1,TRBJ1-6,TRBV6-6,CASSADRFGPLHF,TGTGCCAGCAGTGCGGACAGGTTCGGACCCCTCCACTTT
many,-,TRBJ2-7,TRBV29-1,CSVYRDEQYF,TGCAGCGTTTACAGAGACGAGCAGTACTTC
many,-,TRBJ2-5,TRBV9,CASSVEQRAETQYF,TGTGCCAGCAGCGTAGAACAGCGGGCAGAGACCCAGTACTTC
many,TRBD1,TRBJ2-1,TRBV5-1,CASSLGTGGRRDEQFF,TGCGCCAGCAGCTTGGGGACAGGGGGCCGTAGGGATGAGCAGTTCTTC
many,-,TRBJ1-5,TRBV7-2,CASSLVSNQPQHF,TGTGCCAGCAGCTTAGTAAGCAATCAGCCCCAGCATTTT
many,TRBD1,TRBJ1-1,TRBV18,CASSPRQGYENTEAFF,TGTGCCAGCTCACCAAGACAGGGCTATGAGAACACTGAAGCTTTCTTT
many,-,TRBJ1-1,TRBV7-9,CASSVPRPGAEAFF,TGTGCCAGCAGTGTTCCCAGACCGGGGGCTGAAGCTTTCTTT
medium-sized,-,TRBJ1-1,TRBV10-3,CAISTGMNTEAFF,TGTGCCATCAGCACAGGTATGAACACTGAAGCTTTCTTT
many,-,TRBJ2-1,TRBV4-1,CASSQGTSRSYNEQFF,TGCGCCAGCAGCCAAGGCACTAGCCGGTCCTACAATGAGCAGTTCTTC
many,TRBD1,TRBJ2-5,TRBV5-1,CASSLGQGRETQYF,TGCGCCAGCAGCTTGGGACAGGGAAGGGAGACCCAGTACTTC